These 18 T cell receptor beta chains originate from one sample sequenced in a study of beta chain features in type 1 diabetes. Study-level findings and limits: TCRB CDR3 length was moderately but significantly reduced in all four CD4+ subsets of Type 1 diabetes patients.

Reverse transcribing all isolated RNA meant expressed TCRB transcripts were sequenced. Sequencing used immunoSEQ multiplex PCR; TCRdb keeps in-frame clones, though not all of them. The sample has about 370,000 clones; around 9.6% are singletons. These receptors' targets are unknown. What was sequenced was central memory CD4+ T cells from blood. These receptor sequences come from a man aged 30 to 39 with type 1 diabetes.

The chain recombines TRBV6-6 with TRBJ1-5; weak D call: TRBD1 (6 bases). The germline V and J ends were trimmed by 0 bases and 3 bases, with 12 bases remaining between them. The CDR3 totals 16 residues. Germline-derived CDR1 and CDR2 are MNHNY and SVGAGI (reference sequence). The CDR3 protein is CASSYSRQDTNQPQHF. DNA for the CDR3: TGTGCCAGCAGTTACTCGAGACAGGATACCAATCAGCCCCAGCATTTT.

CDR3 nucleotide sequence: TGTGCCAGCAGCTCCGGACTAGCGGGGGTCTACAATGAGCAGTTCTTC. Translation: CASSSGLAGVYNEQFF. This chain uses TRBV28 with TRBJ2-1, with TRBD2 matching 13 bases. Unmatched junction bases numbered 5, after V lost 6 bases and J lost 3 bases. The CDR3 sequence is 16 residues long. Germline V CDR1 and CDR2: MDHEN, SYDVKM. Complete variable domain (other parts from reference TRBV28 and TRBJ2-1): DVKVTQSSRYLVKRTGEKVFLECVQDMDHENMFWYRQDPGLGLRLIYFSYDVKMKEKGDIPEGYSVSREKKERFSLILESASTNQTSMYLCASSSGLAGVYNEQFFGPGTRLTVL.

This clone occurred a few times. The V and J genes are TRBV27 and TRBJ1-1, with TRBD1 identical over 7 bases. The germline CDR1 and CDR2 sequences are MNHEY and SMNVEV (reference sequence). The CDR3 runs to 16 residues. Trimming took 5 bases from V and 3 from J; bases not matched to a gene: 12. The CDR3 sequence is CASSLRTGGFDTEAFF. The CDR3 nucleotides read TGTGCCAGCAGTCTGAGGACAGGCGGGTTCGACACTGAAGCTTTCTTT.

This clone was counted ten times or more. The rearrangement uses TRBV18 and TRBJ2-7; 8 nucleotides line up with TRBD1. Germline lookup yields CDR1 KGHSH and CDR2 LQKENI. CDR3 length: 16 amino acids. The V segment lost 3 bases and the J segment 2 bases; nucleotides outside the gene matches: 9. The CDR3 DNA is TGTGCCAGCTCACCGCGCGGACAGGGTGGAACCTACGAGCAGTACTTC. Translation: CASSPRGQGGTYEQYF.

V gene TRBV5-4 combines with J gene TRBJ2-1; 10 nucleotides line up with TRBD2. This CDR3 contains 15 residues. Trimming at V came to 0 bases and at J to 8 bases, leaving 5 bases not matched to a gene. Germline lookup yields CDR1 SGHNT and CDR2 YYREEE (reference sequence). CDR3 nucleotides: TGTGCCAGCAGCTTGGCGACTAGCGGGTACCATGAGCAGTTCTTC. Protein product: CASSLATSGYHEQFF.

This clone was detected only a few times. The V gene is TRBV7-8, the J gene TRBJ1-2; 9 bases agree with TRBD1. Germline V lookup: CDR1 SGHVS, CDR2 FQNEAQ. This CDR3 has 17 amino acids. V dropped 5 bases and J dropped 4; count of bases not matched to a gene: 14. CDR3 coding DNA: TGTGCCAGCAGCCGTAACCGGGACAGGGTCTCTACCTATGGCTACACCTTC. Translation gives CASSRNRDRVSTYGYTF.

This clone was seen ten or more times. The chain carries TRBV25-1 and TRBJ1-2; 7 nucleotides line up with TRBD1. Germline values: CDR1 MGHDK, CDR2 SYGVNS. CDR3 length equals 13 residues. After removal of 7 bases from V and 0 bases from J, the junction contained 2 bases not matched to a gene. CDR3 sequence reads: CASTQGANYGYTF. CDR3 nucleotide sequence: TGTGCCAGCACGCAGGGGGCTAACTATGGCTACACCTTC.

This clone has only a few counts. V and J are TRBV18 and TRBJ1-3; D is unclear. V shed 3 bases and J shed 0 bases, with 9 bases lying between them. Germline-derived CDR1 and CDR2 are KGHSH and LQKENI. The CDR3 has 15 residues. The DNA of the CDR3 is TGTGCCAGCTCACCGGCCGGCAGCTCTGGAAACACCATATATTTT. The encoded protein is CASSPAGSSGNTIYF. The whole variable domain, filled in from reference TRBV18 and TRBJ1-3, reads NAGVMQNPRHLVRRRGQEARLRCSPMKGHSHVYWYRQLPEEGLKFMVYLQKENIIDESGMPKERFSAEFPKEGPSILRIQQVVRGDSAAYFCASSPAGSSGNTIYFGEGSWLTVV.

This clone was picked up a small number of times. The chain joins TRBV10-3 to TRBJ2-7; 8 nucleotides line up with TRBD2. V shed 6 bases, J shed 0 bases, and the junction held 4 bases outside the gene matches. This CDR3 comprises 14 residues. CDR1 and CDR2 from the germline V gene are ENHRY and SYGVKD. CDR3 amino acids: CAISSGTSSYEQYF. The CDR3 nucleotides read TGTGCCATCAGCAGCGGGACTAGCTCCTACGAGCAGTACTTC.

This chain joins TRBV7-9 and TRBJ2-1; 15 nucleotides match TRBD2. V lost 3 bases and J lost 2; bases outside the gene matches: 8. In germline, CDR1 is SEHNR, CDR2 FQNEAQ (reference sequence). The length of the CDR3 is 19 residues. CDR3 in DNA: TGTGCCAGCAGCTTCCCCGGACTAGCGGGAGGGTCGGCCTACAATGAGCAGTTCTTC. Its protein is CASSFPGLAGGSAYNEQFF.

The chain employs TRBV18 and TRBJ1-5; D is undetermined. Trimming cost V 2 bases and J 3 bases, with 11 bases left between them. CDR1 is KGHSH, CDR2 LQKENI, per germline. The CDR3 is 15 residues long. The CDR3 sequence: CASSPSRVPNQPQHF. CDR3 DNA: TGTGCCAGCTCACCAAGCCGGGTCCCCAATCAGCCCCAGCATTTT.

The rearrangement joins TRBV6-4 to TRBJ2-2; D is perhaps TRBD1 (6 bases). Deletions cut 4 bases from V and 0 bases from J, with 6 bases between. This CDR3 has 14 amino acids. In germline, CDR1 is MRHNA, CDR2 SNTAGT. CDR3 protein: CASSGQANTGELFF. In nucleotides, the CDR3 is TGTGCCAGCAGTGGACAGGCGAACACCGGGGAGCTGTTTTTT.

This clone has more than one count but fewer than ten. The chain carries TRBV5-6 and TRBJ2-3, with D unresolved. Trimming took 2 bases from V and 0 from J, leaving 10 bases between them. CDR1 and CDR2 from the germline V gene are SGHDT and YYEEEE. The CDR3 consists of 15 residues. The CDR3 sequence: CASSLRPTSTDTQYF. CDR3 nucleotides: TGTGCCAGCAGCTTACGCCCTACTAGCACAGATACGCAGTATTTT.

This clone occurred a few times. This chain connects TRBV6-6 to TRBJ1-5; 9 nucleotides align to TRBD1. Germline trimming cut 0 bases from V and 3 bases from J; bases unmatched to any gene: 3. Germline CDR1 and CDR2: MNHNY and SVGAGI (reference sequence). There are 16 residues in the CDR3. CDR3 nucleotide sequence: TGTGCCAGCAGTTACTCGGACAGGGGCGACAATCAGCCCCAGCATTTT. Translating it yields CASSYSDRGDNQPQHF.

This clone has just one count. As DNA, the CDR3 is TGTGCCAGCTCACCACCGACAGATCTTAGCGGGAGGGACACAGATACGCAGTATTTT. Protein sequence: CASSPPTDLSGRDTDTQYF. The V and J genes are TRBV18 and TRBJ2-3; 11 bases align to TRBD2. The CDR3 extends over 19 amino acids. From germline, CDR1 is KGHSH and CDR2 LQKENI. The J segment lost 2 bases and the V segment lost 0 bases, leaving 10 bases of the junction unmatched.

The V and J genes are TRBV30 and TRBJ1-1, with D unresolved. Trimming cost V 1 base and J 4 bases, with 7 bases left between them. CDR1 GTSNPN and CDR2 SVGIG come from the germline V gene (reference sequence). This CDR3 is 12 amino acids long. DNA for the CDR3: TGTGCCTGGAGTGGTTGGGCCACTGAAGCTTTCTTT. Translated: CAWSGWATEAFF.

The rearrangement uses TRBV7-9 and TRBJ2-5, with 9 positions matching TRBD1. The DNA matches TRBJ2-7 better at its end, which makes the J call doubtful. Germline values: CDR1 SEHNR, CDR2 FQNEAQ (reference sequence). The CDR3 length is 16 residues. CDR3 loop: CASSPFPDRGSGEQYF. The CDR3 DNA sequence: TGTGCCAGCAGCCCCTTCCCGGACAGGGGTTCGGGCGAGCAGTACTTC.

About this clone itself: Other DNA sequences in this sample translate to the same CDR3. The gene calls are TRBV5-1 and TRBJ1-5; possible D gene TRBD1, 6 bases. This CDR3 has 14 amino acids. Germline CDR1 reads SGHRS; CDR2 reads YFSETQ. V was pared by 2 bases and J by 6 bases, with 12 bases between. This chain's CDR3 is CASSFTGLGQPQHF. The CDR3 region has the DNA TGCGCCAGCAGCTTTACAGGGTTAGGTCAGCCCCAGCATTTT.